The text below deals with one T cell receptor (beta chain). The antigen remains undetermined. Losses at the gene ends were 7 bases for V and 9 bases for J; bases not matched to a gene: 16. Per germline, CDR1 KGHDR and CDR2 SFDVKD. The CDR3 is made up of 16 amino acids. The sample is drawn from a study of T cells after yellow fever vaccination. Points from the study as a whole: Clones that expanded after primary vaccination mostly reappeared after the booster (roughly 97% CD4, roughly 87% CD8).

Synthesis of TCR cDNA relied on 5'RACE template switching, which attached a universal primer site and UMIs. Each CDR3 protein gets one entry after TCRdb re-called the 5' RACE reads with MiXCR. The table has hundreds of thousands of distinct CDR3 sequences, roughly an eighth seen once. The source is a man younger than 45 who received the YFV17D yellow fever vaccine. Sequencing used PBMCs, obtained on the day of the yellow fever booster vaccination. The V and J genes are TRBV24-1 and TRBJ2-1; 8 bases align to TRBD1. The CDR3 DNA reads TGTGCCACCAGAAAGAGTACCCGACAGGGGTGGAGTGAGCAGTTCTTC. Residues: CATRKSTRQGWSEQFF.